The clone carrying this TCR beta chain was counted a single time. Antigen specificity is unknown. Profiling relied on immunoSEQ multiplex PCR, and the TCRdb table lists in-frame clones only, not all of them. The sample holds approximately 200,000 clones; roughly 72% are singletons and the top ten take roughly 12%. The sample originates from a study of cytotoxic CD8 clonotypes in ibrutinib-treated CLL. Looking at the study overall: Average yields of roughly 260,000 productive templates and 94,082 productive rearrangements characterized the samples.

Per germline, CDR1 MGHRA and CDR2 YSYEKL. V was pared by 1 base and J by 4 bases, with 16 bases between. The CDR3 runs 16 residues. Points from the study as a whole: Baseline clonality, higher than in age-matched healthy donors, tracked circulating CD8+ T-cell counts. Clonality went higher at ibrutinib response and then dropped back toward baseline at progression.

The sample here was PBMCs, taken after 24 months of ibrutinib treatment. The sequence came from a human donor with chronic lymphocytic leukemia. The rearrangement links TRBV4-1 to TRBJ1-1; D gene unclear. The CDR3 region is CASSQGLGRFSTEAFF. In DNA form, the CDR3 reads TGCGCCAGCAGCCAAGGTCTGGGAAGATTTAGCACTGAAGCTTTCTTT.